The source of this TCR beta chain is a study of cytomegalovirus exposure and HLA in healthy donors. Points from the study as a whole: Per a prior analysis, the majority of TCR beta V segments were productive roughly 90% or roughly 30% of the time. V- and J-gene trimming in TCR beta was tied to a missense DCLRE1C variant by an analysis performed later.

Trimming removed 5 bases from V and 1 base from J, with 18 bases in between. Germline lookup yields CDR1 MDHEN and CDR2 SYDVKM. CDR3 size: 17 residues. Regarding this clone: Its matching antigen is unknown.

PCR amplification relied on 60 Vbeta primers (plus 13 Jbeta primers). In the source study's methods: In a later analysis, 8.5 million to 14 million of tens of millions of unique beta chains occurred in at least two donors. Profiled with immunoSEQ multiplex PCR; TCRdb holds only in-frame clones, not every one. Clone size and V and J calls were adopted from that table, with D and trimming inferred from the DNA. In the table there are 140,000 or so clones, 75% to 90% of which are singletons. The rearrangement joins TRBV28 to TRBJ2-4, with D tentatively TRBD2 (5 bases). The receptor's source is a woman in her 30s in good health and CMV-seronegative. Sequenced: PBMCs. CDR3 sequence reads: CASSPLTSFVAKNIQYF. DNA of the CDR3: TGTGCCAGCAGTCCCCTCACTAGTTTTGTGGCCAAAAACATTCAGTACTTC.